The present T cell receptor (beta chain) was sequenced within a study of cytomegalovirus exposure and HLA in healthy donors. The PCR ran on 60 Vbeta and 13 Jbeta primers. The protocol was immunoSEQ multiplex PCR, while the TCRdb copy is restricted to in-frame clones and leaves out a portion. The sample yields about 200,000 clones, 70% to 80% seen once. For this clone: The antigen is unknown.

Germline V CDR1 and CDR2: SGDLS, YYNGEE. The CDR3 totals 16 residues. V shed 0 bases and J 0 bases; nucleotides not matched to a gene: 2. Findings of the study overall: Most subjects' HLA-A and HLA-B alleles were reportedly predicted from TCR beta sequences. Indistinguishability led to the exclusion of some V segments, TRBV6-2 and TRBV6-3 included. Fewer N-insertions than the roughly 670-donor mean were reportedly shown by an Asian-associated ancestry cluster in a later analysis.

The chain couples TRBV9 to TRBJ1-3; TRBD1 matches at 8 bases. This receptor was identified in a male donor in good health and CMV-seropositive. The sequenced material came from PBMCs. The CDR3 is CASSVGQGRSGNTIYF. The DNA for the CDR3 is TGTGCCAGCAGCGTAGGACAGGGGCGCTCTGGAAACACCATATATTTT.